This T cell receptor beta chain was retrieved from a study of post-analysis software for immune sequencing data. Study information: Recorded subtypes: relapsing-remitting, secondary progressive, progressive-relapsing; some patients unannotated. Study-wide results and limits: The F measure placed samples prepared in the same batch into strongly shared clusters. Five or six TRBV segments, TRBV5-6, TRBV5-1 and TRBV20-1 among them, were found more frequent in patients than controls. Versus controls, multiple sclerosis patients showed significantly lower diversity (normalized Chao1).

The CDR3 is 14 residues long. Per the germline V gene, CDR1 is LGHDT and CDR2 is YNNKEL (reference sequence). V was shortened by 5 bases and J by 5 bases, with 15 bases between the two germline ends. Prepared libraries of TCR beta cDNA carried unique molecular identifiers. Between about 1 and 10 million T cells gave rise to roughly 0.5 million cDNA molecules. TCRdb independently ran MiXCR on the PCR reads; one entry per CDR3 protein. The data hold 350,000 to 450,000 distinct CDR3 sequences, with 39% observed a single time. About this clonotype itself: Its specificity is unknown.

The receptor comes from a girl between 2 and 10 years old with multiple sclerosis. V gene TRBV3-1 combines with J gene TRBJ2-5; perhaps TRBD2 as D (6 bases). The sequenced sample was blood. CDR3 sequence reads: CASSGQAEGETQYF. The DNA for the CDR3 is TGTGCCAGCAGCGGGCAGGCGGAGGGGGAGACCCAGTACTTC.